Below, one T cell receptor (beta chain) is given with its context. What antigen it recognizes has not been identified. No base-level quality is on record; no much larger clone is a single base apart. Single viable CD3+CD4+CD8-CD45RO+ cells were sorted as memory CD4+ T cells on a FACSAria II. CMV serostatus was determined using a Roche Elecsys assay that detects serum IgG against CMV pp150, pp28, p38 and p52. Following thawing, total CD4+ T cells were enriched through positive selection using CD4 magnetic microbeads. The samples came from a different study that was designed specifically to examine the CD4+ T cell memory repertoire. Peripheral blood mononuclear cells were isolated and cryopreserved following standard operating procedures; serum was stored at -80 °C. The staining relied on CD3-PerCP (BW264/56), CD4-APC (RPA-T4), CD45RO-PE (UCHT1) and CD8-Pacific Orange (3B5) antibodies, and Sytox blue was used to exclude non-viable cells.

These data belong to a study of memory CD4+ T cells and cytomegalovirus serostatus (dated 2019 in TCRdb). With respect to the entire study: A total of roughly 33 healthy Belgian adults, of whom 9 were CMV seropositive and 24 were CMV seronegative, were included in the cohort. CD4+ memory TCRbeta repertoires of a Belgian cohort with known cytomegalovirus serostatus were sequenced in order to replicate a published TCR-based CMV serostatus classifier.

From the cysteine through the phenylalanine, the CDR3 covers 14 amino acids. Just the 42-base CDR3 DNA is kept, in frame starting at base 1. Reading the germline V gene (reference sequence) gives CDR1 SGHNT and CDR2 YYREEE. The V end loses 1 base and the J end loses 7 bases, and a stretch of 14 bases separates them. General conclusions and limits of the study: For CMV serostatus prediction, a median bootstrapped AUC of about 0.94 was reached with the original framework, and a median bootstrapped AUC of around 0.89 was reached with a US-trained random forest. Of around 160 previously reported CMV-associated TCRbeta sequences, approximately 70 appeared in the CD4+ memory repertoires, each in one to five individuals. A median bootstrapped AUC of approximately 0.95 with a 95% CI of 0.76-1.00 was achieved on the Belgian cohort by the original-framework classifier. Unlike the original study, which covered naive and memory CD4+ and CD8+ populations, the Belgian study sequenced only CD4+CD45RO+ memory cells. Results were interpreted as suggesting that the CMV-associated TCR signature is largely present in the CD4+ memory repertoire.

Genomic DNA was extracted from sorted cells with the Quick-DNA Microprep Kit. Amplification of TCRbeta DNA was done with the immunoSEQ hsTCRbeta kit, following the protocol from the manufacturer. TCRbeta libraries were sequenced on an Illumina MiSeq instrument. Regarding the original processing steps: Following removal of out-of-frame sequences, some 2,200,000 distinct TCRbeta sequences were retained, with an average of roughly 71,000 per individual. Two values were used to score each individual: the count of 150 to 200 previously reported CMV-associated TCRbeta sequences and the total count of productive distinct TCRbeta sequences. A beta-binomial model was reimplemented in Python, and random forests from scikit-learn, run with default parameters, were trained on data from the US cohort. Classifier performance on the Belgian cohort was summarized as median AUC with percentile confidence intervals calculated over 10,000 bootstrap iterations. TCRdb mirrors the immuneACCESS table, restricted to in-frame sequences. Some clones are absent from its copies; in checked studies, under half trace to an unresolved V gene, and the reason for the others is unknown. The V and J calls and clone size were taken over from that table, and D and trimming were inferred from the DNA. In this sample the table shows about 82,000 clones, less than 90% of which occur a single time. Clones ranked in the top ten supply around 0.73% of the sample.

The sequence is built from TRBV5-4 and TRBJ1-1; D gene: possibly TRBD1, on 5 matching bases. The sequencing sample was made of memory CD4+ T cells from blood. The sequence derives from an adult in good health and CMV-seronegative. CDR3 sequence: CASSLPTGEVEAFF. The nucleotide sequence is given as TGTGCCAGCAGCTTGCCGACGGGGGAGGTTGAAGCTTTCTTT.